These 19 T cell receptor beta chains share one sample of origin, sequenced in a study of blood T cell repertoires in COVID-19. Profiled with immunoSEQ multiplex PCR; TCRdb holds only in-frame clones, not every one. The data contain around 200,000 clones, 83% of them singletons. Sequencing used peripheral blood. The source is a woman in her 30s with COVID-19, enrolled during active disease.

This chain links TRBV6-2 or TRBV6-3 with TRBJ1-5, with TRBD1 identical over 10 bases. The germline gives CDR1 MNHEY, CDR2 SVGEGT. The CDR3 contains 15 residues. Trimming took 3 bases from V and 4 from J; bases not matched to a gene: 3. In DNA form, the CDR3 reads TGTGCCAGCAGTTATCCGGGACAGGGGAATCAGCCCCAGCATTTT. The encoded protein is CASSYPGQGNQPQHF.

DNA of the CDR3: TGTGCCAGCAGTTTGGGCGGACTAGTAGCCTACAATGAGCAGTTCTTC. The encoded protein is CASSLGGLVAYNEQFF. V is TRBV27 and J is TRBJ2-1; 7 bases map to TRBD2. This CDR3 has 16 residues. V dropped 3 bases and J dropped 2; count of bases not matched to a gene: 7. Germline V gene lookup returns CDR1 MNHEY and CDR2 SMNVEV (reference sequence).

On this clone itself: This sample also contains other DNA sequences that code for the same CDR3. CDR3 sequence: CASSSGLAGYNEQFF. The CDR3 DNA follows: TGTGCCAGCAGTTCGGGACTAGCGGGCTACAATGAGCAGTTCTTC. This sequence joins TRBV6-5 and TRBJ2-1, with 12 bases that match TRBD2. The CDR3 covers 15 residues. The V gene's germline CDR1 is MNHEY and CDR2 SVGAGI. Losses at the gene ends were 4 bases for V and 3 bases for J; bases not matched to a gene: 1.

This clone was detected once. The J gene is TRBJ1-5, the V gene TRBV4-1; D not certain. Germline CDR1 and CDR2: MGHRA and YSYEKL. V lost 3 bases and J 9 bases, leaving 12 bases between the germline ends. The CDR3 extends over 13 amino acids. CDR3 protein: CASSHLAGRPQHF. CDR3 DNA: TGCGCCAGCAGCCATCTCGCGGGGAGGCCCCAGCATTTT.

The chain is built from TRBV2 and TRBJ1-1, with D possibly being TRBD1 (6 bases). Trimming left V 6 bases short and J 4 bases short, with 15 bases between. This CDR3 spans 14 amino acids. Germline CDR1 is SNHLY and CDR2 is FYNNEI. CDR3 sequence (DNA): TGTGCCAGCAGGGTACAGGGTTTTGGCACTGAAGCTTTCTTT. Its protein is CASRVQGFGTEAFF.

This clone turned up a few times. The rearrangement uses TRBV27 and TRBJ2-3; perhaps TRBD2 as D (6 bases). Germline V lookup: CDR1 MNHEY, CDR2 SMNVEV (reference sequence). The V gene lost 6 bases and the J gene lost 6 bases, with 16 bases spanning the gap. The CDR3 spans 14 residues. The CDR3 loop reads CASRRLGVGDTQYF. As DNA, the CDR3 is TGTGCCAGCAGGCGACTAGGCGTGGGGGATACGCAGTATTTT.

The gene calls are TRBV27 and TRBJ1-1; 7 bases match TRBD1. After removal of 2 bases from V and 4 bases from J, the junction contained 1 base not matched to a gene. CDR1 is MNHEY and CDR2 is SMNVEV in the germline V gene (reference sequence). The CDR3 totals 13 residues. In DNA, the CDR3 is TGTGCCAGCAGTTTAACAGGGGTCACTGAAGCTTTCTTT. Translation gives CASSLTGVTEAFF.

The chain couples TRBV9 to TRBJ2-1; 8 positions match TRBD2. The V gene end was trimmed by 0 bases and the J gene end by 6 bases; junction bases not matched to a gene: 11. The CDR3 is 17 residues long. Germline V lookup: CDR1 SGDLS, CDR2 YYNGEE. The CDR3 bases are TGTGCCAGCAGCGTAGATGACCCCGGGACTAGTCTCAATGAGCAGTTCTTC. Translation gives CASSVDDPGTSLNEQFF.

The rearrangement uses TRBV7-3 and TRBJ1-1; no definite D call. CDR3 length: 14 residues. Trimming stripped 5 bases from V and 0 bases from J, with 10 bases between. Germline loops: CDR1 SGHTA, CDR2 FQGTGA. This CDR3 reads CASSETGVNTEAFF. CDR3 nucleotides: TGTGCCAGCAGCGAAACCGGGGTGAACACTGAAGCTTTCTTT.

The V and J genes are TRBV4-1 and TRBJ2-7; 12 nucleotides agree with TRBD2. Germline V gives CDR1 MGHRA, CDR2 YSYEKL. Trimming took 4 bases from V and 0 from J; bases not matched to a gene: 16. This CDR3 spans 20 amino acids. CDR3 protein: CASSRRTEPGTSGFSYEQYF. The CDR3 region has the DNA TGCGCCAGCAGCCGCCGGACAGAGCCCGGGACTAGCGGGTTCTCCTACGAGCAGTACTTC.

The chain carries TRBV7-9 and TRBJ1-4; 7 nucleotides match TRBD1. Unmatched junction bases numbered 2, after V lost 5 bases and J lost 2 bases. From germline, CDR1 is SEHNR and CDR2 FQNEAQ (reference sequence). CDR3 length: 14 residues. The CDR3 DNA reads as TGTGCCAGCAGCCGGGACAGTACTAATGAAAAACTGTTTTTT. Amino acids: CASSRDSTNEKLFF.

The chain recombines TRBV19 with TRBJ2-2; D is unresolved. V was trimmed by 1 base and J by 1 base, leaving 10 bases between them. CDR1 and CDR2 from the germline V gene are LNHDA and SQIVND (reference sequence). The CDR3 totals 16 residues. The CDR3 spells CASSIGAGLNTGELFF. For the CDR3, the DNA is TGTGCCAGTAGTATAGGGGCCGGTTTGAACACCGGGGAGCTGTTTTTT.

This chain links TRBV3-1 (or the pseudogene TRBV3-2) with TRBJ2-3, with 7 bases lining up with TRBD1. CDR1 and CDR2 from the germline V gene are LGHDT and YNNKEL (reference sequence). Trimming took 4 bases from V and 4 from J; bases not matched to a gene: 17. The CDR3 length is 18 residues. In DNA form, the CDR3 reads TGTGCCAGCAGCCCCCGACCGACAGGGAGAGGTTCGGCAGATACGCAGTATTTT. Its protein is CASSPRPTGRGSADTQYF.

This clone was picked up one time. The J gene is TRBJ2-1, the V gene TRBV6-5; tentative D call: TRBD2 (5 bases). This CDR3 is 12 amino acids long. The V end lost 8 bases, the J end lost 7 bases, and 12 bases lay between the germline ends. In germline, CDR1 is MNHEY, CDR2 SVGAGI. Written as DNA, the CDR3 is TGTGCCAGCCGCGGGCGGCCTAATGAGCAGTTCTTC. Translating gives CASRGRPNEQFF.

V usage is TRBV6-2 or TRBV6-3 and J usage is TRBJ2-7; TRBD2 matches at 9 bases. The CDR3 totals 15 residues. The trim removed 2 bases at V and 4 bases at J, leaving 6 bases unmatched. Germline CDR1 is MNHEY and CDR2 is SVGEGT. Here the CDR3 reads CASSYGLAGTYEQYF. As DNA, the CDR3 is TGTGCCAGCAGTTACGGGCTAGCGGGAACTTACGAGCAGTACTTC.

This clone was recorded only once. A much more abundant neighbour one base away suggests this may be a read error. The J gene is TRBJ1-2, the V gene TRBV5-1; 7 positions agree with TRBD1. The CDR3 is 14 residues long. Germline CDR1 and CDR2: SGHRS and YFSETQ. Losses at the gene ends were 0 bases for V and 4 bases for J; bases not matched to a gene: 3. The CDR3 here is CASSLGPGGYGYTF. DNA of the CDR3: TGCGCCAGCAGCTTGGGGCCAGGGGGCTATGGCTACACCTTC.

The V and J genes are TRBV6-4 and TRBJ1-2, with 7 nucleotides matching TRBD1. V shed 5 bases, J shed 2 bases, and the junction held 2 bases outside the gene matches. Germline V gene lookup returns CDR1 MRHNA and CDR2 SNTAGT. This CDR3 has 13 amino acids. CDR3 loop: CASSPGQNYGYTF. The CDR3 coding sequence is TGTGCCAGCAGTCCGGGACAGAACTATGGCTACACCTTC.

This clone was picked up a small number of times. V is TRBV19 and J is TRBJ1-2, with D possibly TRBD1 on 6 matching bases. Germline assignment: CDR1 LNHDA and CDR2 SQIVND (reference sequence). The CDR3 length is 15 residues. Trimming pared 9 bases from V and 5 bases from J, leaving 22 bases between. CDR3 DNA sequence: TGTGCCAGCTCCGCGGGGGCAGGCGGAAATTATGGCTACACCTTC. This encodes CASSAGAGGNYGYTF. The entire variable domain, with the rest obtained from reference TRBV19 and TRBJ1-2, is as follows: DGGITQSPKYLFRKEGQNVTLSCEQNLNHDAMYWYRQDPGQGLRLIYYSQIVNDFQKGDIAEGYSVSREKKESFPLTVTSAQKNPTAFYLCASSAGAGGNYGYTFGSGTRLTVV.

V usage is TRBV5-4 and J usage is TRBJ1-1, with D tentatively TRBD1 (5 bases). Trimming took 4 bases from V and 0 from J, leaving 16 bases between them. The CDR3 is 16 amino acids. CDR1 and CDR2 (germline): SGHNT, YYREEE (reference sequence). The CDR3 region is CASSPRGGEMNTEAFF. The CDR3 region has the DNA TGTGCCAGCAGCCCCCGCGGGGGGGAGATGAACACTGAAGCTTTCTTT.